The T cell receptor (beta chain) described here comes from a study of blood T cell repertoires in COVID-19. The wider study: The study drew acute and convalescent COVID-19 samples from the United States, Italy and Spain.

Only in-frame clones appear in the TCRdb table, and some are missing; sequencing was by immunoSEQ multiplex PCR. The table has roughly 340,000 clones, around 87% seen once. V lost 1 base and J 2 bases, leaving 11 bases between the germline ends. This CDR3 contains 16 residues. Germline V gene sequence: CDR1 SGHVS, CDR2 FQNEAQ. This clone was counted a single time. This TCR came from a man between 18 and 35 years old who had recovered from COVID-19. Sequences were obtained from PBMCs or T cells enriched from blood (not recorded which). V is TRBV7-8 and J is TRBJ1-4, with D perhaps TRBD1 (5 bases). The CDR3 here is CASSLEGRNTNEKLFF. CDR3 nucleotides: TGTGCCAGCAGCTTAGAGGGGAGGAATACTAATGAAAAACTGTTTTTT. Based on the CDR3 plus reference TRBV7-8 and TRBJ1-4, the full variable domain is GAGVSQSPRYKVAKRGQDVALRCDPISGHVSLFWYQQALGQGPEFLTYFQNEAQLDKSGLPSDRFFAERPEGSVSTLKIQRTQQEDSAVYLCASSLEGRNTNEKLFFGSGTQLSVL.